This T cell receptor beta chain emerged from a study of cytomegalovirus exposure and HLA in healthy donors. On the study more broadly: There were over 350 genotyped donors. Of these, roughly 86% fell in the genetic ancestry cluster associated with self-reported Caucasian donors.

The V end lost 5 bases, the J end lost 1 base, and 15 bases lay between the germline ends. The CDR3 loop spans 15 amino acids. CDR1 SEHNR and CDR2 FQNEAQ come from the germline V gene (reference sequence). The primer mix had 60 Vbeta and 13 Jbeta primers. Repertoires were generated with immunoSEQ multiplex PCR, while TCRdb's copy carries only in-frame clones and drops some. The sample has 150,000 to 200,000 clones; around 84% are singletons. General observations from the study: TCR sequences were mostly rare, though some public TCRs occurred in many donors.

Regarding this clone: Its antigen is unidentified.

This chain connects TRBV7-9 to TRBJ2-7; the D gene is possibly TRBD2 (5 bases). The TCR was taken from a woman aged 18-35 years in good health and CMV-seronegative. The sequencing input was PBMCs. The CDR3 DNA is TGTGCCAGCAGCGCGGACTCCCAGGCTTCCTACGAGCAGTACTTC. Translation: CASSADSQASYEQYF.